Each of the 26 T cell receptor beta chains below was sequenced from the same sample in a study of shared clonotypes between healthy human individuals. Some clones are missing from TCRdb's copy, which holds only in-frame ones; the method was immunoSEQ multiplex PCR. Of hundreds of thousands of clones in the sample, over 90% were seen once. The naive CD8 population came from CD45RO-negative cells selected for CCR7, without terminally differentiated effector memory CD45RA+ cells. Sequencing was carried out using naive CD8+ T cells sorted from blood. Receptors originate from a man aged 25 to 45 in good health.

The chain has TRBV11-2 and TRBJ2-3; unclear D gene. Trimming removed 4 bases at V and 4 bases at J, with 6 bases between. The CDR3 spans 12 residues. Germline-derived CDR1 and CDR2 are SGHAT and FQNNGV. In nucleotides, the CDR3 is TGTGCCAGCAGCTCCATCCCAGATACGCAGTATTTT. Translation gives CASSSIPDTQYF.

The sample holds one count of this clone. The same CDR3 arises from other DNA sequences in this sample as well. The CDR3 region is CASSPLAGGPGELFF. The CDR3 DNA reads TGTGCCAGCAGCCCTCTAGCGGGAGGGCCCGGGGAGCTGTTTTTT. The chain has TRBV28 and TRBJ2-2; 12 nucleotides align to TRBD2. This CDR3 has 15 residues. V gave up 6 bases and J gave up 6 bases; unmatched junction bases: 5. Germline V gene data show CDR1 as MDHEN and CDR2 as SYDVKM.

CDR3 nucleotides: TGTGCCAGCAGCTTGGGGGCAGGGGGCCTTCTGGGCAATGAGCAGTTCTTC. It encodes CASSLGAGGLLGNEQFF. The V and J genes are TRBV7-3 and TRBJ2-1; 8 positions match TRBD1. With V trimmed by 3 bases and J by 6 bases, 13 bases remained unmatched. Germline V CDR1 and CDR2: SGHTA, FQGTGA. This CDR3 is built from 17 residues. The complete variable domain, with remaining parts taken from reference TRBV7-3 and TRBJ2-1, reads GAGVSQTPSNKVTEKGKYVELRCDPISGHTALYWYRQSLGQGPEFLIYFQGTGAADDSGLPNDRFFAVRPEGSVSTLKIQRTERGDSAVYLCASSLGAGGLLGNEQFFGPGTRLTVL.

This chain uses TRBV9 with TRBJ1-3; D unresolved. There are 16 residues in the CDR3. Trimming took 4 bases from V and 4 from J, leaving 18 bases between them. Germline V gene data show CDR1 as SGDLS and CDR2 as YYNGEE. This CDR3 is CASSSPREGTGNTIYF. As DNA, the CDR3 is TGTGCCAGCAGCTCCCCCCGGGAGGGAACGGGAAACACCATATATTTT.

This clone was recorded once. This sequence joins TRBV4-1 and TRBJ2-7; the D is unclear. Germline V gene lookup returns CDR1 MGHRA and CDR2 YSYEKL. V was shortened by 0 bases and J by 2 bases, with 8 bases between the two germline ends. The CDR3 totals 14 residues. The CDR3 region has the DNA TGCGCCAGCAGCCAAGATTCAGCCACCTACGAGCAGTACTTC. Amino acids: CASSQDSATYEQYF.

The chain couples TRBV4-3 to TRBJ2-7; 12 bases align to TRBD1. The germline V gene has CDR1 LGHNA and CDR2 YSLEER. V dropped 2 bases and J dropped 4; count of bases not matched to a gene: 9. The CDR3 sequence is 17 residues long. The CDR3 loop is CASSQTTGTGGVYEQYF. For the CDR3, the DNA is TGCGCCAGCAGCCAAACAACCGGGACAGGGGGCGTTTACGAGCAGTACTTC.

The chain carries TRBV27 and TRBJ2-3; TRBD2 matches at 10 bases. The CDR3 contains 17 residues. The germline V gene has CDR1 MNHEY and CDR2 SMNVEV (reference sequence). With 5 bases clipped from V and 7 bases from J, the junction kept 15 bases outside the gene matches. The CDR3 protein is CASSPTRASGGTHTQYF. CDR3 in DNA: TGTGCCAGCAGTCCTACCAGGGCTAGCGGGGGCACGCATACGCAGTATTTT.

The chain recombines TRBV14 with TRBJ2-5; 7 nucleotides align to TRBD2. J gave up 5 bases and V 2 bases, and 8 bases lay outside the gene matches. The CDR3 runs to 15 residues. Germline-derived CDR1 and CDR2 are SGHDN and FVKESK. The CDR3 region is CASSQMAGVEETQYF. In DNA form, the CDR3 reads TGTGCCAGCAGCCAAATGGCGGGAGTAGAGGAGACCCAGTACTTC. Drawing the rest from reference TRBV14 and TRBJ2-5, the complete variable domain is EAGVTQFPSHSVIEKGQTVTLRCDPISGHDNLYWYRRVMGKEIKFLLHFVKESKQDESGMPNNRFLAERTGGTYSTLKVQPAELEDSGVYFCASSQMAGVEETQYFGPGTRLLVL.

The gene calls are TRBV7-8 and TRBJ2-5; TRBD2 might be the D (5 bases). The CDR3 covers 18 residues. Deletions cut 0 bases from V and 0 bases from J, with 17 bases between. Per germline, CDR1 SGHVS and CDR2 FQNEAQ. The CDR3 loop reads CASSLARVWFSYQETQYF. Written as DNA, the CDR3 is TGTGCCAGCAGCTTAGCGAGGGTCTGGTTCTCTTACCAAGAGACCCAGTACTTC.

The rearrangement joins TRBV5-6 to TRBJ2-2, with TRBD2 matching over 13 bases. The germline V gene has CDR1 SGHDT and CDR2 YYEEEE. This CDR3 spans 17 amino acids. V lost 7 bases to trimming and J lost 4 bases; unmatched junction nucleotides: 10. DNA for the CDR3: TGTGCCAGCGGGGGACTAGCGGGGCGGGCAGTCACCGGGGAGCTGTTTTTT. Protein product: CASGGLAGRAVTGELFF.

As regards this clone: One junction end does not reproduce the germline sequence, and a read error may be involved. The chain recombines TRBV9 with TRBJ2-5, with 10 positions matching TRBD1. This CDR3 contains 14 residues. Germline loops: CDR1 SGDLS, CDR2 YYNGEE. The CDR3 sequence: CTSSVGQGGETQYF. CDR3 nucleotides: TGTACCAGCAGCGTAGGACAGGGGGGAGAGACCCAGTACTTC.

A note on this clone: Other DNA sequences in this specimen translate into the identical CDR3. This sequence joins TRBV28 and TRBJ2-7; D is perhaps TRBD1 (5 bases). The CDR3 totals 14 residues. The V end lost 2 bases, the J end lost 0 bases, and 8 bases lay between the germline ends. Germline V CDR1 and CDR2: MDHEN, SYDVKM. The DNA of the CDR3 is TGTGCCAGCAGTTTAGCAGGGAACTCCTACGAGCAGTACTTC. This codes for CASSLAGNSYEQYF.

This clone was seen ten or more times. This chain joins TRBV29-1 and TRBJ2-1; 11 nucleotides align to TRBD2. Germline V gene data show CDR1 as SQVTM and CDR2 as ANQGSEA. Germline trimming cut 4 bases from V and 8 bases from J; bases unmatched to any gene: 10. The CDR3 sequence is 15 residues long. The CDR3 here is CSVVSTSGRVDEQFF. The CDR3 DNA follows: TGCAGCGTTGTATCTACTAGCGGGAGAGTAGATGAGCAGTTCTTC.

This chain uses TRBV7-9 with TRBJ2-7; TRBD2 matches at 12 bases. V dropped 5 bases and J dropped 0; count of bases not matched to a gene: 5. The CDR3 runs 16 residues. The germline V gene encodes CDR1 SEHNR and CDR2 FQNEAQ (reference sequence). The CDR3 DNA follows: TGTGCCAGCAGCGAAGGACTAGCGGGAACCTCCTACGAGCAGTACTTC. Encoded protein: CASSEGLAGTSYEQYF.

The chain employs TRBV7-2 and TRBJ2-7, with 8 positions matching TRBD2. The CDR3 runs 15 residues. CDR1 is SGHTA and CDR2 is FQGNSA in the germline V gene. Losses at the gene ends were 3 bases for V and 0 bases for J; bases not matched to a gene: 4. The CDR3 spells CASSFPGTSSYEQYF. The CDR3, as DNA: TGTGCCAGCAGCTTCCCCGGGACTAGCTCCTACGAGCAGTACTTC. The full variable domain, in which reference TRBV7-2 and TRBJ2-7 provide the parts outside the CDR3, is GAGVSQSPSNKVTEKGKDVELRCDPISGHTALYWYRQSLGQGLEFLIYFQGNSAPDKSGLPSDRFSAERTGGSVSTLTIQRTQQEDSAVYLCASSFPGTSSYEQYFGPGTRLTVT.

The chain has TRBV15 and TRBJ2-1; possibly TRBD2 for D (5 bases). The germline V gene has CDR1 LNHNV and CDR2 YYDKDF (reference sequence). Deletions cut 1 base from V and 8 bases from J, with 21 bases between. The CDR3 extends over 17 amino acids. As DNA, the CDR3 is TGTGCCACCAGCAGAGTGGTCACGACCGGCGGGCAAGATGAGCAGTTCTTC. Translating it yields CATSRVVTTGGQDEQFF.

This clone was detected once. This chain links TRBV28 with TRBJ2-7, with D perhaps being TRBD1 or TRBD2 (5 bases each). CDR3 length: 13 amino acids. Germline V gives CDR1 MDHEN, CDR2 SYDVKM. V was shortened by 5 bases and J by 3 bases, with 11 bases between the two germline ends. CDR3 in amino acids: CASSLRDRYEQYF. As DNA, the CDR3 is TGTGCCAGCAGTCTAAGGGACCGCTACGAGCAGTACTTC.

Concerning this clone itself: Other DNA sequences in this sample translate to the same CDR3. The genes are TRBV6-6 and TRBJ2-7; D might be TRBD2 (5 bases). Germline assignment: CDR1 MNHNY and CDR2 SVGAGI (reference sequence). The CDR3 has 14 amino acids. V was pared by 2 bases and J by 2 bases, with 10 bases between. The CDR3 sequence: CASSYEGGAYEQYF. CDR3 sequence (DNA): TGTGCCAGCAGTTACGAGGGTGGGGCCTACGAGCAGTACTTC.

The V and J genes are TRBV28 and TRBJ2-1; D is ambiguous. The V end was cut by 3 bases, the J end by 0 bases, with 12 bases between. Per germline, CDR1 MDHEN and CDR2 SYDVKM. The CDR3 is 16 residues long. The CDR3 nucleotides are TGTGCCAGCAGTTTTTTGCGGTCAAGCTCCTACAATGAGCAGTTCTTC. Residues: CASSFLRSSSYNEQFF.

This CDR3 reads CASSTNRDRGNYGYTF. CDR3 DNA: TGTGCCAGCAGCACCAACCGGGACAGGGGGAACTATGGCTACACCTTC. The chain is built from TRBV27 and TRBJ1-2; 11 nucleotides agree with TRBD1. CDR1 and CDR2 from the germline V gene are MNHEY and SMNVEV (reference sequence). The CDR3 contains 16 residues. V dropped 6 bases and J dropped 2; count of bases not matched to a gene: 8.

The rearrangement uses TRBV15 and TRBJ2-1; TRBD1 is a possible D gene (5 bases). The germline gives CDR1 LNHNV, CDR2 YYDKDF (reference sequence). V was cut by 3 bases and J by 11 bases, with 11 bases left in between. The CDR3 spans 12 residues. The CDR3 loop reads CATSSSLGQQFF. For the CDR3, the DNA is TGTGCCACCAGCAGTAGCCTGGGGCAGCAGTTCTTC.

The chain joins TRBV27 to TRBJ2-7, with D possibly being TRBD1 (5 bases). The CDR3 runs 16 residues. V gave up 5 bases and J gave up 2 bases, with 19 bases separating them. Germline lookup yields CDR1 MNHEY and CDR2 SMNVEV (reference sequence). CDR3 residues: CASSPTPLRTTYEQYF. The CDR3 DNA is TGTGCCAGCAGTCCCACCCCCCTCCGGACAACCTACGAGCAGTACTTC.

This clone was seen a single time. V usage is TRBV28 and J usage is TRBJ2-6; D tentatively fits TRBD1 or TRBD2 (5 bases each). Looked up from germline, CDR1 is MDHEN and CDR2 is SYDVKM. The CDR3 totals 18 residues. The V and J ends lost 6 bases and 0 bases respectively, with 18 bases between them. CDR3 loop: CASSRGTDDSSGANVLTF. DNA of the CDR3: TGTGCCAGCAGCCGTGGGACGGACGATAGCTCTGGGGCCAACGTCCTGACTTTC.

This clone was observed once. This chain links TRBV30 with TRBJ2-1; TRBD2 might be the D (6 bases). The CDR3 is made up of 14 amino acids. Germline loops: CDR1 GTSNPN, CDR2 SVGIG (reference sequence). V gave up 5 bases and J gave up 1 base, with 12 bases separating them. This CDR3 is CAWAGLTSYNEQFF. CDR3 in DNA: TGTGCCTGGGCTGGACTAACATCCTACAATGAGCAGTTCTTC.

The chain combines TRBV7-3 with TRBJ2-1; 14 nucleotides match TRBD2. This CDR3 has 15 amino acids. Trimming took 5 bases from V and 8 from J; bases not matched to a gene: 5. Per germline, CDR1 SGHTA and CDR2 FQGTGA. DNA of the CDR3: TGTGCCAGCAGCCGCGGGACTAGCGGGAGTGATGAGCAGTTCTTC. Encoded protein: CASSRGTSGSDEQFF. Using reference TRBV7-3 and TRBJ2-1 for the parts outside the CDR3, the full variable domain is GAGVSQTPSNKVTEKGKYVELRCDPISGHTALYWYRQSLGQGPEFLIYFQGTGAADDSGLPNDRFFAVRPEGSVSTLKIQRTERGDSAVYLCASSRGTSGSDEQFFGPGTRLTVL.

The genes are TRBV30 and TRBJ2-1; 10 nucleotides align to TRBD2. V lost 2 bases, J lost 14 bases, and 21 bases stayed unmatched. CDR1 and CDR2 from the germline V gene are GTSNPN and SVGIG (reference sequence). This CDR3 region has 17 residues. The CDR3 is CAWSLARYVVAGGLKFF. For the CDR3, the DNA is TGTGCCTGGAGTTTGGCCCGCTATGTCGTAGCGGGAGGCCTCAAGTTCTTC.